This TCR beta chain was captured in a study of early T cells in non-severe SARS-CoV-2 infection. This clonotype was counted at least ten times. TCRdb reprocessed the 5' RACE reads via MiXCR and lists one record per CDR3 protein. The sample yields around 84,000 distinct CDR3 sequences, about 10% seen once. The CDR3 totals 13 residues. V was trimmed by 3 bases and J by 3 bases, leaving 8 bases between them. CDR1 and CDR2 (germline): KGHDR, SFDVKD. This sample comprised whole blood, obtained at baseline. The TCR was taken from an adult who was a healthcare worker with PCR-confirmed SARS-CoV-2 infection or an uninfected control (not recorded which). The rearrangement joins TRBV24-1 to TRBJ2-7; TRBD2 is a possible D gene (6 bases). CDR3 loop: CATSDGGGYEQYF. CDR3 sequence (DNA): TGTGCCACCAGTGATGGGGGAGGCTACGAGCAGTACTTC.